This TCR beta chain derives from a study of regulatory T cells in long-lasting Graves disease. Germline CDR1 and CDR2: MGHRA and YSYEKL. V was shortened by 1 base and J by 6 bases, with 28 bases between the two germline ends. There are 20 residues in the CDR3. Construction of TCR beta libraries relied on iRepertoire HTBI primers and on Arm-PCR targeting CDR3 regions. TCRdb itself ran the multiplex PCR reads through MiXCR, one entry per CDR3 protein. Seen here are over 350,000 distinct CDR3 sequences, 14% observed once, and the top ten hold roughly 15%. The time point is: newly diagnosed GD, antithyroid drugs for less than 3 months. After RNA was extracted from PBMCs, the TCR library was made from it. The sample was also reused in another study, on T cells in Graves' hyperthyroidism and ophthalmopathy.

The source is a woman aged 45-65 years with Graves disease. The chain links TRBV4-1 to TRBJ1-5; the D gene is possibly TRBD1 (5 bases). Sequencing was performed on peripheral blood mononuclear cells (PBMCs), taken at new diagnosis, from a patient treated with antithyroid drugs. CDR3 DNA sequence: TGCGCCAGCAGCCAAGGAGTGCGGCCAAGCGGGGCAGGGCGACGTCAGCCCCAGCATTTT. Amino acids: CASSQGVRPSGAGRRQPQHF.